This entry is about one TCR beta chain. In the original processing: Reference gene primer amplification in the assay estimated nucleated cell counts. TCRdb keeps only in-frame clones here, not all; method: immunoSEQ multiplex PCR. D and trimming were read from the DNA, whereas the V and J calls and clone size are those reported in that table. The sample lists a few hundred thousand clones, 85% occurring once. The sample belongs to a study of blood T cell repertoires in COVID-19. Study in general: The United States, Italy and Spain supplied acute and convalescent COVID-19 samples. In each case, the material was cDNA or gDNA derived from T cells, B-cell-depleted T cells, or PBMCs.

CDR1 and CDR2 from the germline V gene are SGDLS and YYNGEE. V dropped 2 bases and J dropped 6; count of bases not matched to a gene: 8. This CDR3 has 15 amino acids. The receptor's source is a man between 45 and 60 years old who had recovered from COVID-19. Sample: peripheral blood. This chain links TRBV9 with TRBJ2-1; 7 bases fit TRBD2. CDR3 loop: CASSVGGSNVNEQFF. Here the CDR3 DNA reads TGTGCCAGCAGCGTCGGCGGGAGCAATGTCAATGAGCAGTTCTTC.